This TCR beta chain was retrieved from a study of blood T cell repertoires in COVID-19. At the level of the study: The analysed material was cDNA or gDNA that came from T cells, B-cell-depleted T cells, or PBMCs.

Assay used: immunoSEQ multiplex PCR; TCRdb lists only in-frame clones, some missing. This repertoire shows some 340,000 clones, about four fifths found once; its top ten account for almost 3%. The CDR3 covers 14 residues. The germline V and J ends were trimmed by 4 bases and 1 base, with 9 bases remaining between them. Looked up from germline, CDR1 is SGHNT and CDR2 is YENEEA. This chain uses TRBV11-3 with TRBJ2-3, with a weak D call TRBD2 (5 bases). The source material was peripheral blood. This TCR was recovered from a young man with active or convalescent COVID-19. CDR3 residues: CASSWRARTDTQYF. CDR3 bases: TGTGCCAGCAGCTGGCGGGCCCGCACAGATACGCAGTATTTT.